This T cell receptor (beta chain) appears in the sequencing data of a study of PD-L1 blockade in urothelial cancer. Study context: Patients commenced intravenous atezolizumab, 1,200 mg every 3 weeks, in 2014. Blood samples had a median of approximately 150,000 T cells.

Generated by immunoSEQ multiplex PCR, the TCRdb table keeps only in-frame clones and is missing some. The sample records about 76,000 clones, 75% to 95% being singletons. Germline CDR1 is SNHLY and CDR2 is FYNNEI. The V segment lost 7 bases and the J segment 12 bases; nucleotides outside the gene matches: 2. There are 9 residues in the CDR3. The time point is: peripheral blood 6 weeks after treatment start. Each patient's cancer was a locally advanced or metastatic urothelial carcinoma. This chain joins TRBV2 and TRBJ2-7; the match to TRBD2 covers 8 bases. The input for sequencing was PBMCs, taken around atezolizumab (anti-PD-L1) treatment. This TCR was recovered from a woman older than 75 with urothelial cancer. The CDR3 DNA is TGTGCCAGCAAGAGCGGGAGGTACTTC. Translating it yields CASKSGRYF.